This T cell receptor (beta chain) comes out of a study of blood T cell repertoires in COVID-19 (dated by TCRdb to 2019 to 2021). Regarding the complete study: The collaborator samples originated in the United States, Italy and Spain and spanned the acute and convalescent phases of COVID-19. The dataset comprised deeply sampled blood TCRbeta repertoires from subjects exposed to, actively infected with, or recovered from COVID-19. The prospective study material was composed of cDNA or gDNA derived from T cells, B-cell-depleted T cells, or PBMCs. HLA class I and class II types, where available, came from metadata supplied by the sample provider rather than from assay-based typing. Nearly every sample came with metadata listing a de-identified subject ID, COVID-19 status, age in years and sex. The samples were drawn from two sources: the first 160 participants of the ongoing ImmuneRACE study, and approximately 1,300 subjects contributed by 6 global collaborators. The repertoires were released in a freely available public database intended as a resource for research on the immune response to SARS-CoV-2. What the work shows at the level of the full study, not this receptor alone: How much clinical and demographic metadata was included differed by source and by participant, and the metadata was provided uncurated.

Each collaborating institution followed its own protocols to collect whole blood in K2EDTA tubes. Collaborator samples were shipped for TCRbeta analysis as frozen whole blood, isolated PBMCs, or DNA extracted from either sample type. TCRbeta CDR3 regions were amplified from genomic DNA using the immunoSEQ Assay, a bias-controlled multiplex PCR. Per the original workflow: The number of nucleated cells in each sample was estimated from the amplification of reference gene primers within the assay. Sequence reads were collapsed and filtered to measure the absolute abundance of every unique TCRbeta CDR3 rearrangement. For each sample, productive Simpson clonality was calculated as the square root of Simpson's diversity index across productive rearrangements. TCRdb holds this immuneACCESS table with in-frame rearrangements only. Some clones are missing; in checked studies, unresolved V genes explain under half, and the rest has no known cause. The D gene and trimming were derived from the DNA, and the V and J assignments and clone size from that table. The sample has fewer than 75,000 clones on record, 90% of them singletons. The ten most abundant clones make up about 9% of the sample.

Per the germline V gene, LGHNA is the CDR1 and YSLEER is the CDR2. Ends trimmed: V by 0 bases, J by 8 bases; bases unmatched to a gene: 9. The CDR3, cysteine through phenylalanine, is 15 amino acids long. Kept here is only the CDR3 DNA, which spans 45 bases and is read in frame from base 1. A remark on this clone: This clone's antigen is unknown. No qualities accompany the bases; no much larger clone lies one base away.

This receptor was obtained from a human donor in a cohort sampled during active COVID-19. The chain was built from TRBV4-3 and TRBJ1-2; 7 middle bases align to TRBD1. The sample consisted of peripheral blood. Here is the DNA: TGCGCCAGCAGCCAAGATTTTCTCAGGGGGGTCGGCTACACCTTC. Its translation reads: CASSQDFLRGVGYTF.